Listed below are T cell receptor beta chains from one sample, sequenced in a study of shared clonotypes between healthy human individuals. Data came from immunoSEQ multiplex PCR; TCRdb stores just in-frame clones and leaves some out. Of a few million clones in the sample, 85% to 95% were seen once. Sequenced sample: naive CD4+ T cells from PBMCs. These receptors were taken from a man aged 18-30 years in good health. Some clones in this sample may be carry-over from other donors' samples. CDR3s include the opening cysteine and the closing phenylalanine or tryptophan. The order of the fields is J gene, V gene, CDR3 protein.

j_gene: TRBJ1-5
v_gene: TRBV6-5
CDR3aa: CASSYSGVNQPQHF

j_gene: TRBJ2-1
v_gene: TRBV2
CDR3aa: CASSWRAAGNNEQFF

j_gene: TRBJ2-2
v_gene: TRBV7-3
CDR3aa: CASSPPSGFNTGELFF

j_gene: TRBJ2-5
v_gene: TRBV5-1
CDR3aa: CASSLIPTGGQETQYF

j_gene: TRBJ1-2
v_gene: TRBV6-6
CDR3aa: CASSNTAAYGYTF

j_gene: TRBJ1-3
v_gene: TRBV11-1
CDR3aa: CASSFGQGTSGNTIYF

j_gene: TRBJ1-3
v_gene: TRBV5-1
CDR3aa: CASSLDTGAGTGNTIYF

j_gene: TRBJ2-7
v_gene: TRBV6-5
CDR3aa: CASSWTGGGYEQYF

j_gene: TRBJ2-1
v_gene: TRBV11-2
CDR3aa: CASSPRDRVWSEQFF

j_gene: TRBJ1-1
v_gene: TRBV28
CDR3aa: CASSSPGTSNTEAFF

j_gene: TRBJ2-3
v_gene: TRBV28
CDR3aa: CASSLTGSGTDTQYF

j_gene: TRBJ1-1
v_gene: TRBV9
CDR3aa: CASSLTGGITEAFF

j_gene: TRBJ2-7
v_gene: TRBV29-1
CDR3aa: CSVEPQGSYEQYF

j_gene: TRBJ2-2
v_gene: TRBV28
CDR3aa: CASSPDRARGGELFF

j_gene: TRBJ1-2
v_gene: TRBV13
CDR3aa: CASSLSAGGGYGYTF

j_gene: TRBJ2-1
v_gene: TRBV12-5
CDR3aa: CASGGPGLAGGNEQFF

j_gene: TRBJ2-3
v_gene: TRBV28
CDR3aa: CASSSRGSTDTQYF

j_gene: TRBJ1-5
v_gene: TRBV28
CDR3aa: CASSSGTTVQPQHF

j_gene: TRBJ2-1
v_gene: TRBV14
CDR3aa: CASRRTHGTSPISEQFF

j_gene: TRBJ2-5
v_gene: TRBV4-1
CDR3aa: CASSRITGRSQETQYF

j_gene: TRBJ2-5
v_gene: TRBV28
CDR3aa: CASTYRGREETQYF

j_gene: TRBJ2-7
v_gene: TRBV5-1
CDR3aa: CASSYGLESGEQYF

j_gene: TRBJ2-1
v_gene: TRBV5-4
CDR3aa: CASSLDPNEQFF

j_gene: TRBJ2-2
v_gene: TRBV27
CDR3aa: CASSLSSGRNRGELFF

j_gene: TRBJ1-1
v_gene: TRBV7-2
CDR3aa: CASSPKALNTEAFF

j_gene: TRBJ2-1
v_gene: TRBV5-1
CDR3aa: CASSHGLAGDYDEQFF

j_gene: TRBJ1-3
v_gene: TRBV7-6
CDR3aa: CASSLIREGISGNTIYF

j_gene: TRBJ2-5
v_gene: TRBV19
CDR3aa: CASSTLAGGPETQYF

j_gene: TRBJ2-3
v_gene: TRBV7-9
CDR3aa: CASSLAGTVSVNTQYF

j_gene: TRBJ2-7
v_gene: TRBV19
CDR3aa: CASSTSSQGGGLEQYF

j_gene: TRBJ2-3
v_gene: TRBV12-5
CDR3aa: CASGPTGLWPPDEQYF

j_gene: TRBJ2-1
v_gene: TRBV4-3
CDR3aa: CASSQEGSRGGEQFF

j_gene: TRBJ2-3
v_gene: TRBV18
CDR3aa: CASSPPSIWLSSDTQYF

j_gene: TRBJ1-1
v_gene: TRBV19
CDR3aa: CASSITGQNTEAFF

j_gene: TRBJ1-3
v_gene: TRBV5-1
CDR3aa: CASSLGPNSGNTIYF

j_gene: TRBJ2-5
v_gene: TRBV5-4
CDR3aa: CASSLTPSGETQYF

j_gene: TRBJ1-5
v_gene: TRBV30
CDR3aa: CAWSGGSGQPQHF

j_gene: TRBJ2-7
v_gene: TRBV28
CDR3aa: CATTLVGMPVYEQYF

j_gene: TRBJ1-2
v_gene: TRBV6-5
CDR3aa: CASSSGSHYGYTF

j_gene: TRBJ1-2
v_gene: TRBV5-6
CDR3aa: CASSFSPDRVTSWRYGYTF

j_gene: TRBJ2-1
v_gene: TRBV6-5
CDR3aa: CASSSRRDYNEQFF

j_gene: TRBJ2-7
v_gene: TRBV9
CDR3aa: CASSVATGAHTYEQYF

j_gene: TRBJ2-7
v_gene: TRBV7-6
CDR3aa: CAVGTGNEQYF

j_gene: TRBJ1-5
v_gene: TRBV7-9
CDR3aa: CASSRTGWGEGGNQPQHF

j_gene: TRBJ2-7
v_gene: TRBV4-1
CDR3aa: CASSQDSAAGASYEQYF

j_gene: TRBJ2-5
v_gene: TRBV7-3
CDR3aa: CASSLMGQGPETQYF